The next 30 T cell receptor beta chains were all read from a single sample in a study of T cell changes during pregnancy in multiple sclerosis. The protocol was immunoSEQ multiplex PCR, while the TCRdb copy is restricted to in-frame clones and leaves out a portion. This sample carries about 40,000 clones, 92% of them seen once, and the ten largest clones take 10% to 15%. The sequenced sample was CD8+ T cells from peripheral blood mononuclear cells, obtained in the first trimester of pregnancy. The receptors were sampled from a female donor with multiple sclerosis, enrolled in a pregnancy study.

This chain uses TRBV5-1 with TRBJ1-1; TRBD1 agrees at 10 bases. Germline V gives CDR1 SGHRS, CDR2 YFSETQ. This CDR3 region has 15 residues. Trimming at V came to 2 bases and at J to 2 bases, leaving 3 bases not matched to a gene. CDR3: CASSFGQGENTEAFF. The CDR3 DNA reads as TGCGCCAGCAGCTTCGGACAGGGGGAAAACACTGAAGCTTTCTTT.

V usage is TRBV7-9 and J usage is TRBJ1-1, with TRBD1 as a possible D gene (5 bases). CDR3 size: 14 residues. The V end lost 4 bases, the J end lost 5 bases, and 14 bases lay between the germline ends. Germline CDR1 reads SEHNR; CDR2 reads FQNEAQ (reference sequence). This CDR3 is CASSYWGGGTEAFF. In nucleotides, the CDR3 is TGTGCCAGCAGCTACTGGGGGGGAGGAACTGAAGCTTTCTTT.

The chain joins TRBV27 to TRBJ2-7; possible D gene TRBD1, 6 bases. This CDR3 has 15 amino acids. The germline CDR1 and CDR2 sequences are MNHEY and SMNVEV (reference sequence). V was shortened by 5 bases and J by 0 bases, with 14 bases between the two germline ends. The CDR3 coding sequence is TGTGCCAGCAGTCGTGTGACAGGCCGCTCCTACGAGCAGTACTTC. This encodes CASSRVTGRSYEQYF.

The rearrangement links TRBV2 to TRBJ1-2, with 9 positions matching TRBD1. J was trimmed by 3 bases and V by 6 bases; bases with no gene match: 8. This CDR3 is built from 15 residues. CDR1 is SNHLY and CDR2 is FYNNEI in the germline V gene. DNA for the CDR3: TGTGCCAGCAGGGATTCAACAGGGGGCGACTATGGCTACACCTTC. This codes for CASRDSTGGDYGYTF.

V is TRBV4-2 and J is TRBJ1-4, with unresolved D. The CDR3 is 14 amino acids. The germline gives CDR1 LGHNA, CDR2 YNFKEQ. With 0 bases removed from V and 8 bases from J, the gap between germline ends came to 10 bases. This chain's CDR3 is CASSQERVREKLFF. CDR3 DNA: TGTGCCAGCAGCCAAGAGAGGGTGCGGGAAAAACTGTTTTTT.

V gene TRBV5-8 combines with J gene TRBJ2-7; D possibly corresponds to TRBD2 (5 bases). This CDR3 spans 15 amino acids. V was pared by 4 bases and J by 3 bases, with 17 bases between. CDR1 is SGHTS and CDR2 is YDEGEE in the germline V gene. This chain's CDR3 is CASSPAAGSYYEQYF. For the CDR3, the DNA is TGTGCCAGCAGCCCTGCTGCGGGCAGCTACTACGAGCAGTACTTC.

This chain links TRBV6-6 with TRBJ1-2; D is undetermined. CDR1 MNHNY and CDR2 SVGAGI come from the germline V gene (reference sequence). V lost 6 bases and J 7 bases, leaving 9 bases between the germline ends. The CDR3 length is 11 residues. The CDR3 nucleotides read TGTGCCAGCAGCCCGAGTAGTGGCTACACCTTC. Translated, it gives CASSPSSGYTF.

The chain couples TRBV4-1 to TRBJ2-7; D gene uncertain. CDR3 length equals 12 residues. The V gene lost 0 bases and the J gene lost 7 bases, with 7 bases spanning the gap. Looked up from germline, CDR1 is MGHRA and CDR2 is YSYEKL. The CDR3 DNA sequence: TGCGCCAGCAGCCAAGATCCGCGGGAGCAGTACTTC. Encoded protein: CASSQDPREQYF.

The rearrangement joins TRBV7-9 to TRBJ2-3; 8 positions agree with TRBD2. CDR1 and CDR2 (germline): SEHNR, FQNEAQ (reference sequence). With 3 bases clipped from V and 5 bases from J, the junction kept 7 bases outside the gene matches. The CDR3 runs 15 residues. CDR3 protein: CASSLTGGVKDTQYF. CDR3 bases: TGTGCCAGCAGCTTGACCGGGGGGGTCAAAGATACGCAGTATTTT.

The chain carries TRBV7-8 and TRBJ2-1; TRBD2 agrees at 10 bases. The CDR3 extends over 16 amino acids. Looked up from germline, CDR1 is SGHVS and CDR2 is FQNEAQ. Losses at the gene ends were 5 bases for V and 2 bases for J; bases not matched to a gene: 6. The CDR3 DNA sequence: TGTGCCAGCAGCCTCCATAGCGGGGGGCCCTACAATGAGCAGTTCTTC. Encoded protein: CASSLHSGGPYNEQFF.

The chain joins TRBV29-1 to TRBJ1-2; D perhaps matches TRBD1 (5 bases). This CDR3 region has 12 residues. V gave up 4 bases and J gave up 2 bases, with 8 bases separating them. CDR1 and CDR2 from the germline V gene are SQVTM and ANQGSEA. The CDR3 DNA sequence: TGCAGCGTTGTATCAGGGAACTATGGCTACACCTTC. Amino acids: CSVVSGNYGYTF. Variable domain in full (rest from reference TRBV29-1 and TRBJ1-2): SAVISQKPSRDICQRGTSLTIQCQVDSQVTMMFWYRQQPGQSLTLIATANQGSEATYESGFVIDKFPISRPNLTFSTLTVSNMSPEDSSIYLCSVVSGNYGYTFGSGTRLTVV.

The chain combines TRBV9 with TRBJ2-3; maybe TRBD2 (5 bases). The germline V and J ends were trimmed by 3 bases and 4 bases, with 18 bases remaining between them. Germline CDR1 reads SGDLS; CDR2 reads YYNGEE. CDR3 size: 16 residues. CDR3 protein: CASSGLLTPPPDTQYF. CDR3 nucleotide sequence: TGTGCCAGCAGCGGACTACTAACCCCCCCACCAGATACGCAGTATTTT.

This clone was counted once. V and J are TRBV9 and TRBJ2-2; D gene ambiguous. Germline V gene data show CDR1 as SGDLS and CDR2 as YYNGEE. V dropped 7 bases and J dropped 8 bases, with 9 bases sitting between them. The CDR3 length is 11 residues. CDR3 sequence reads: CASGSWGELFF. In DNA form, the CDR3 reads TGTGCCAGCGGTAGCTGGGGGGAGCTGTTTTTT. The variable domain in full, with the rest retrieved from reference TRBV9 and TRBJ2-2, is DSGVTQTPKHLITATGQRVTLRCSPRSGDLSVYWYQQSLDQGLQFLIQYYNGEERAKGNILERFSAQQFPDLHSELNLSSLELGDSALYFCASGSWGELFFGEGSRLTVL.

This clone was detected once. The chain couples TRBV27 to TRBJ2-1; D unclear. Trimming pared 5 bases from V and 8 bases from J, leaving 10 bases between. CDR1 is MNHEY and CDR2 is SMNVEV in the germline V gene (reference sequence). The CDR3 extends over 12 amino acids. The CDR3 loop is CASSPGFDEQFF. The CDR3 nucleotides read TGTGCCAGCAGTCCCGGGTTCGATGAGCAGTTCTTC.

The V call is TRBV7-9, the J call TRBJ1-1; D is possibly TRBD1 (6 bases). The germline gives CDR1 SEHNR, CDR2 FQNEAQ (reference sequence). CDR3 length: 12 amino acids. V dropped 5 bases and J dropped 7 bases, with 11 bases sitting between them. Here the CDR3 DNA reads TGTGCCAGCAGCCCCGGACAGAATGAAGCTTTCTTT. Protein: CASSPGQNEAFF.

The chain has TRBV7-6 and TRBJ2-1; 11 bases match TRBD2. Germline trimming cut 2 bases from V and 4 bases from J; bases unmatched to any gene: 7. CDR3 length equals 17 residues. In germline, CDR1 is SGHVS, CDR2 FNYEAQ. As DNA, the CDR3 is TGTGCCAGCAGCTTAAGTCCCTCTAGCGGGGGGTACAATGAGCAGTTCTTC. This translates into CASSLSPSSGGYNEQFF.

This chain connects TRBV6-5 to TRBJ2-7, with 8 bases matching TRBD2. Germline V lookup: CDR1 MNHEY, CDR2 SVGAGI. V shed 5 bases and J 0 bases; nucleotides not matched to a gene: 6. The CDR3 spans 15 residues. CDR3 residues: CASSHLAGSSYEQYF. DNA of the CDR3: TGTGCCAGCAGTCACCTAGCGGGCAGCTCCTACGAGCAGTACTTC.

V usage is TRBV2 and J usage is TRBJ1-2; perhaps TRBD1 as D (6 bases). This CDR3 is 17 amino acids long. Trimming pared 7 bases from V and 3 bases from J, leaving 24 bases between. Germline CDR1 and CDR2: SNHLY and FYNNEI. The CDR3 sequence is CASNHPFIPDSYYGYTF. CDR3 sequence (DNA): TGTGCCAGCAACCACCCGTTCATACCGGACAGTTACTATGGCTACACCTTC.

CDR3 DNA: TGTGCCAGCAGCAGCCGGGACAGCAAAAACATTCAGTACTTC. Translated, it gives CASSSRDSKNIQYF. This chain joins TRBV9 and TRBJ2-4, with 7 bases fitting TRBD1. CDR1 SGDLS and CDR2 YYNGEE come from the germline V gene. The CDR3 runs 14 residues. Trimming at V came to 4 bases and at J to 3 bases, leaving 4 bases not matched to a gene.

The rearrangement joins TRBV27 to TRBJ1-6, with 10 positions matching TRBD1. The CDR3 is 17 amino acids. Trimming took 2 bases from V and 9 from J; bases not matched to a gene: 10. The germline V gene has CDR1 MNHEY and CDR2 SMNVEV (reference sequence). The CDR3 region is CASSLISGDRGPSPLHF. In DNA, the CDR3 is TGTGCCAGCAGTTTAATATCAGGGGACAGGGGACCTTCACCCCTCCACTTT.

In this sample, this clone turned up a few times. This chain's CDR3 is CASSETGGTGANVLTF. The CDR3 bases are TGTGCCAGCAGTGAAACAGGGGGTACTGGGGCCAACGTCCTGACTTTC. The rearrangement uses TRBV2 and TRBJ2-6; 8 nucleotides align to TRBD1. The V gene end was trimmed by 2 bases and the J gene end by 2 bases; junction bases not matched to a gene: 2. Per germline, CDR1 SNHLY and CDR2 FYNNEI. The CDR3 runs to 16 residues.

Only a few counts were recorded for this clone. The rearrangement joins TRBV19 to TRBJ2-1; D is uncertain. Trimming took off 0 bases at V and 4 bases at J, with 16 bases between the two ends. The CDR3 runs to 17 residues. Germline V gene lookup returns CDR1 LNHDA and CDR2 SQIVND (reference sequence). CDR3 protein: CASSIDIEAVGYNEQFF. The CDR3 nucleotides are TGTGCCAGTAGTATAGATATTGAGGCCGTTGGTTACAATGAGCAGTTCTTC.

This clone came up once. V is TRBV27 and J is TRBJ2-3, with 7 bases lining up with TRBD2. The CDR3 runs to 14 residues. CDR1 MNHEY and CDR2 SMNVEV come from the germline V gene (reference sequence). Unmatched junction bases numbered 8, after V lost 10 bases and J lost 1 base. The CDR3 DNA reads as TGTGCCACCAACCGGGGAGGGGGCACAGATACGCAGTATTTT. Translated: CATNRGGGTDTQYF.

This chain joins TRBV18 and TRBJ1-1; 7 positions match TRBD1. V shed 2 bases, J shed 4 bases, and the junction held 7 bases outside the gene matches. The germline V gene has CDR1 KGHSH and CDR2 LQKENI. This CDR3 spans 15 amino acids. As DNA, the CDR3 is TGTGCCAGCTCACCAACCACAGGGGTTGGCACTGAAGCTTTCTTT. It translates to CASSPTTGVGTEAFF.

The rearrangement links TRBV13 to TRBJ2-1; TRBD1 is a possible D gene (6 bases). The CDR3 runs 15 residues. Looked up from germline, CDR1 is PRHDT and CDR2 is FYEKMQ (reference sequence). V lost 0 bases and J lost 0, with 6 bases in between. As DNA, the CDR3 is TGTGCCAGCAGCTTAGGCAGGGGCTCCTACAATGAGCAGTTCTTC. Protein sequence: CASSLGRGSYNEQFF.

The chain carries TRBV7-3 and TRBJ2-3, with 9 bases that match TRBD2. From germline, CDR1 is SGHTA and CDR2 FQGTGA. This CDR3 is built from 16 residues. V gave up 5 bases and J gave up 0 bases; unmatched junction bases: 6. Here the CDR3 reads CASSPGLAGSTDTQYF. The CDR3 region has the DNA TGTGCCAGCAGCCCCGGGCTAGCGGGGAGCACAGATACGCAGTATTTT.

The V call is TRBV11-2, the J call TRBJ1-4; D is unclear. CDR3 length: 17 residues. Germline CDR1 is SGHAT and CDR2 is FQNNGV. Trimming pared 5 bases from V and 0 bases from J, leaving 16 bases between. This chain's CDR3 is CASSPPTVTTTNEKLFF. CDR3 DNA: TGTGCCAGCAGCCCACCGACGGTTACTACAACTAATGAAAAACTGTTTTTT. Using reference TRBV11-2 and TRBJ1-4 for the parts outside the CDR3, the full variable domain is EAGVAQSPRYKIIEKRQSVAFWCNPISGHATLYWYQQILGQGPKLLIQFQNNGVVDDSQLPKDRFSAERLKGVDSTLKIQPAKLEDSAVYLCASSPPTVTTTNEKLFFGSGTQLSVL.

This clone was found once. This rearrangement joins TRBV6-1 to TRBJ2-4; 11 bases line up with TRBD2. From germline, CDR1 is MNHNS and CDR2 SASEGT. Trimming cost V 2 bases and J 2 bases; bases outside gene matches: 11. The CDR3 sequence is 19 residues long. The DNA for the CDR3 is TGTGCCAGCAGTGAATATGGTAGCGGGGGGGCCTTGTCCAAAAACATTCAGTACTTC. Protein sequence: CASSEYGSGGALSKNIQYF.

The chain links TRBV7-8 to TRBJ2-2, with a possible D match to TRBD2 (5 bases). V was clipped by 5 bases and J by 1 base, with 8 bases between them. The CDR3 loop spans 14 amino acids. Germline V lookup: CDR1 SGHVS, CDR2 FQNEAQ. The CDR3 reads CASSVGVNTGELFF. The CDR3 DNA follows: TGTGCCAGCAGCGTGGGAGTGAACACCGGGGAGCTGTTTTTT.

The chain links TRBV19 to TRBJ1-1; D remains unclear. V lost 6 bases, J lost 1 base, and 21 bases lay in between. The CDR3 length is 17 residues. Germline V gives CDR1 LNHDA, CDR2 SQIVND (reference sequence). The CDR3 spells CASSPHREGVANTEAFF. CDR3 DNA: TGTGCCAGTAGCCCGCATCGAGAGGGAGTGGCGAACACTGAAGCTTTCTTT.